Reported below is one T cell receptor beta chain. The target antigen is unknown. Here immunoSEQ multiplex PCR was the method, and the copy in TCRdb shows in-frame clones only, minus some. The profile shows about 150,000 clones, 80% to 95% of them singletons. Pooling of second doses given at about 4 or about 12 weeks was done. The CDR3 consists of 17 residues. Looked up from germline, CDR1 is SGHAT and CDR2 is FQNNGV. Germline trimming cut 1 base from V and 1 base from J; bases unmatched to any gene: 8. This entry comes from a study of T cell responses to AZD1222 COVID-19 vaccine. Study-level points and caveats: Spike-wide coverage was observed for vaccine-associated CD4 TCRs, with dominant responses at 160-218 and 743-854. Without day 14 samples, only post-peak T cell repertoires were studied.

The source material was peripheral blood, sampled 28 days after the second AZD1222 dose. The chain recombines TRBV11-2 with TRBJ1-1, with TRBD1 matching 8 bases. This receptor was obtained from an adult who received the AZD1222 COVID-19 vaccine. The CDR3 protein is CASSLGVAGGKNTEAFF. The CDR3 DNA reads as TGTGCCAGCAGCTTAGGGGTGGCAGGGGGCAAGAACACTGAAGCTTTCTTT.